This T cell receptor beta chain was profiled in a study of human T cells and chemical hapten exposure. Overall study context: DPC at 2% was the sensitizing agent, placed on 2 cm by 2 cm of upper inner arm skin.

The CDR3 contains 14 residues. V shed 7 bases, J shed 6 bases, and the junction held 6 bases outside the gene matches. MiXCR, run by TCRdb on the RACE reads, gives a single entry per CDR3 protein. The data show roughly 380,000 distinct CDR3 sequences, with around 4.8% seen just once and over 2% held by the top ten. The sample's time point: patch test 1, 2 weeks after DPC sensitization. The treatment is: therapeutic diphenylcyclopropenone sensitization with weekly scalp DPC. Blood collection happened ahead of applying each patch test. This clonotype was obtained from a woman in her forties or fifties with alopecia areata. Some clones in this sample may be carry-over from other donors' samples. The specimen was whole blood, collected in connection with sensitization to the hapten diphenylcyclopropenone (DPC). The chain recombines TRBV12-3 or TRBV12-4 with TRBJ1-5; TRBD1 agrees at 10 bases. The CDR3 loop reads CASTPGQGSQPQHF. As DNA, the CDR3 is TGTGCCAGCACCCCGGGACAGGGGAGTCAGCCCCAGCATTTT.